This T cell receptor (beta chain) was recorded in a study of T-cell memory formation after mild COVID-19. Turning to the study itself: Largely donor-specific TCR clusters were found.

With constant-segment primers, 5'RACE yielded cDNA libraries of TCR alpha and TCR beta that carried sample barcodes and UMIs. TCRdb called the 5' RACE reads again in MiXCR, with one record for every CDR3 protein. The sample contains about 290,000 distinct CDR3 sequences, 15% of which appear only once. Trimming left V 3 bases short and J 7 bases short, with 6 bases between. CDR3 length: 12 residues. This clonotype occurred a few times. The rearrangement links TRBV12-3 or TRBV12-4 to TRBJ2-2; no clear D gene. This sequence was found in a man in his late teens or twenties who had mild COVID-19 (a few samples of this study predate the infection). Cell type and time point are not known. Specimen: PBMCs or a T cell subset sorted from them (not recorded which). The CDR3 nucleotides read TGTGCCAGCAGTTTGCGCGGCGGGGAGCTGTTTTTT. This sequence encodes CASSLRGGELFF.